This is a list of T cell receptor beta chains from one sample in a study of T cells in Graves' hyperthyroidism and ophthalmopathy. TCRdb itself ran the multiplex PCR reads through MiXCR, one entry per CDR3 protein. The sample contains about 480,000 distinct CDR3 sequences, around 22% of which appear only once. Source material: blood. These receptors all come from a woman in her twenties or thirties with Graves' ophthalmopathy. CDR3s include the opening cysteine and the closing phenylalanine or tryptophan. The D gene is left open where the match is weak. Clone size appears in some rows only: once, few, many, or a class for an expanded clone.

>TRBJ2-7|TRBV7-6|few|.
CASSTGLRQYF
TGTGCCAGCAGCACGGGACTTCGGCAGTACTTC
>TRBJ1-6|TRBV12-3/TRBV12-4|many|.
CASGRSNSPLHF
TGTGCCTCGGGCAGGTCTAATTCACCCCTCCACTTT
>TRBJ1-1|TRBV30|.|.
CAWIRRDTEAFF
TGTGCCTGGATAAGGAGGGACACTGAAGCTTTCTTT
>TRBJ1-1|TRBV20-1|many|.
CSVPGRTEAFF
TGCAGTGTTCCAGGGAGGACTGAAGCTTTCTTT
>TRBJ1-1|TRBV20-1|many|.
CSARGQMNTEAFF
TGCAGTGCTAGAGGGCAGATGAACACTGAAGCTTTCTTT
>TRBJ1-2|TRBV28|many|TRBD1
CASRRDRANYGYTF
TGTGCCAGCCGCCGGGACAGGGCGAACTATGGCTACACCTTC
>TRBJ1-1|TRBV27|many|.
CASSHETRVNTEAFF
TGTGCCAGCAGTCACGAAACCAGAGTAAACACTGAAGCTTTCTTT
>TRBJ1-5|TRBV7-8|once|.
CASSPWSDQPQHF
TGTGCCAGCAGCCCGTGGTCAGATCAGCCCCAGCATTTT
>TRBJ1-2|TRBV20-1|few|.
CSARDSRSANYGYTF
TGCAGTGCTAGAGACAGCCGATCAGCTAACTATGGCTACACCTTC
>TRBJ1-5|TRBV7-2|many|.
CASSLGVLGNQPQHF
TGTGCCAGCAGCTTGGGGGTTCTGGGCAATCAGCCCCAGCATTTT
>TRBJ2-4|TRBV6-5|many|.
CASSYFGIKNIQYF
TGTGCCAGCAGTTACTTCGGAATAAAAAACATTCAGTACTTC
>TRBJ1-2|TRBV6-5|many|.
CASRDDSAGSYTF
TGTGCCAGCCGGGATGACAGCGCTGGGAGCTACACCTTC
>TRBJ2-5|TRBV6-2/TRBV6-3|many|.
CASSPPGAGRETQYF
TGTGCCAGCAGCCCCCCTGGCGCGGGGCGGGAGACCCAGTACTTC
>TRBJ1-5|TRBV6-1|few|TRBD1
CASSAQGAASNQPQHF
TGTGCCAGCAGTGCACAGGGGGCAGCGAGCAATCAGCCCCAGCATTTT
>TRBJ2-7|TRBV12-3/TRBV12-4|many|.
CASTPRGYYEQYF
TGTGCCAGCACACCTAGGGGGTACTACGAGCAGTACTTC
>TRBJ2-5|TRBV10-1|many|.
CASSEDQETQYF
TGCGCCAGCAGTGAAGATCAAGAGACCCAGTACTTC